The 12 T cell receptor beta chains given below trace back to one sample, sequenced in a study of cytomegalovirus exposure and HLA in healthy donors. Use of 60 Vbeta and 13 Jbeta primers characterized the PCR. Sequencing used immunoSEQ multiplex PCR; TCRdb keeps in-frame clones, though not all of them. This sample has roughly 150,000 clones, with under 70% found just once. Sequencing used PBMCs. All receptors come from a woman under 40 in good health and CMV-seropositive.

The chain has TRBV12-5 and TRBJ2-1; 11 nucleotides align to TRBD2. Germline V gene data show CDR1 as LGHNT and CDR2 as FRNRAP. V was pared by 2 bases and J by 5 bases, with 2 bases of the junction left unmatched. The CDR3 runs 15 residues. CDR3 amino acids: CASGLLAGGNNEQFF. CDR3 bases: TGTGCTAGTGGTTTGTTAGCGGGAGGGAACAATGAGCAGTTCTTC.

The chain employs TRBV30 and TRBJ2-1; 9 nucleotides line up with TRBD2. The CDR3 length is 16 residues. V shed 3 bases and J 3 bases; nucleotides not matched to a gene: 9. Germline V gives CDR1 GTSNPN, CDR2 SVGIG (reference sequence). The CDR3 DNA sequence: TGTGCCTGGAGATCACCAATAGCGGGGGTCTACAATGAGCAGTTCTTC. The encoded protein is CAWRSPIAGVYNEQFF.

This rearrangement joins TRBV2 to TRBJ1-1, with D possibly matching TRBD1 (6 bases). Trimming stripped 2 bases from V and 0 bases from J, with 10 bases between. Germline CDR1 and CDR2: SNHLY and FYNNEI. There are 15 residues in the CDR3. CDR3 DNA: TGTGCCAGCAGTGAACAGGGGCGGATGAACACTGAAGCTTTCTTT. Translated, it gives CASSEQGRMNTEAFF.

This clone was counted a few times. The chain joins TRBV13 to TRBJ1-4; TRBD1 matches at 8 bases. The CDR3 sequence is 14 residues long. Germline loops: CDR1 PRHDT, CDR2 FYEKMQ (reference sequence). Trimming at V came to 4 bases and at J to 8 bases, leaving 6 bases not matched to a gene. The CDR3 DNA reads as TGTGCCAGCAGCTCTCGGACAGGGCGGGAAAAACTGTTTTTT. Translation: CASSSRTGREKLFF.

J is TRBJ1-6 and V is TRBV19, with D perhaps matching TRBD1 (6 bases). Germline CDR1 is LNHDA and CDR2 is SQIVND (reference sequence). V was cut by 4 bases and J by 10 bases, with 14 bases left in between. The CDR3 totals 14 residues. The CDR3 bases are TGTGCCAGTAGTACCGACAGGAATCGGTCACCCCTCCACTTT. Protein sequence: CASSTDRNRSPLHF.

The DNA of the CDR3 is TGCGCCAGCAGCCCGAGACGACTGGTAGAAGAGACCCAGTACTTC. Amino acid sequence: CASSPRRLVEETQYF. The rearrangement links TRBV5-1 to TRBJ2-5; D call uncertain. Germline assignment: CDR1 SGHRS and CDR2 YFSETQ. The ends were cut back, 4 bases at V and 3 bases at J, with 16 bases in the middle. The CDR3 is 15 amino acids.

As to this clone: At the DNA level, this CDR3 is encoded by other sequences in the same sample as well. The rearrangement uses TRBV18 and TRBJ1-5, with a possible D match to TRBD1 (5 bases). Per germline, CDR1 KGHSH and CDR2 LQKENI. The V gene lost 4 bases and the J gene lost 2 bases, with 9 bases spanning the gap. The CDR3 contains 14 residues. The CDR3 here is CASSRQGGNQPQHF. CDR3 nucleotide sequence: TGTGCCAGCTCACGGCAGGGCGGCAATCAGCCCCAGCATTTT.

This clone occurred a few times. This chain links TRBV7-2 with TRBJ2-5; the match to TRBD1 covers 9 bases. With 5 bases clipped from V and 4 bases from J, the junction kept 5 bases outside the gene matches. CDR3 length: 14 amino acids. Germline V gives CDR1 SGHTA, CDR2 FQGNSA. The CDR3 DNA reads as TGTGCCAGCAGCCGGGACAGGGCGATAGAGACCCAGTACTTC. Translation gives CASSRDRAIETQYF.

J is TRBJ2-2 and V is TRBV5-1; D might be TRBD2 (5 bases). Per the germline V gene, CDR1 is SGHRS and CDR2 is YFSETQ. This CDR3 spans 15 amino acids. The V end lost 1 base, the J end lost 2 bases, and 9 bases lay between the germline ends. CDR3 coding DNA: TGCGCCAGCAGCTTGTCCAGACTAAACACCGGGGAGCTGTTTTTT. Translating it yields CASSLSRLNTGELFF.

In DNA, the CDR3 is TGTGCCAGCAGCTTAGCGGCTCGCTCTGGAAACACCATATATTTT. As protein: CASSLAARSGNTIYF. The J gene is TRBJ1-3, the V gene TRBV7-2; no clear D gene. Germline CDR1 SGHTA, CDR2 FQGNSA. The V gene lost 0 bases and the J gene lost 0 bases, with 6 bases spanning the gap. The CDR3 has 15 residues.

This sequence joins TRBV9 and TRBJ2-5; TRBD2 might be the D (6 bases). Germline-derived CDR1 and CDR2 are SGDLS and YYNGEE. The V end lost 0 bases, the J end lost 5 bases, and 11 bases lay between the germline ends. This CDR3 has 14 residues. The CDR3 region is CASSVGGAVETQYF. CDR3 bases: TGTGCCAGCAGCGTAGGCGGGGCCGTGGAGACCCAGTACTTC.

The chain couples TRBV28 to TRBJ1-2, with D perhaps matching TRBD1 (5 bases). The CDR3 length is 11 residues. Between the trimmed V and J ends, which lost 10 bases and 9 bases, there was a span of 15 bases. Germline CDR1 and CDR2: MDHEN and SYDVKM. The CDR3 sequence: CATTGGRRYTF. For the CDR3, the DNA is TGTGCCACCACAGGAGGGCGGCGCTACACCTTC.